Here is one T cell receptor beta chain with its context. Its specificity is unknown. Profiling relied on immunoSEQ multiplex PCR, and the TCRdb table lists in-frame clones only, not all of them. The data show about 11,000 clones, around 85% seen once. This sample is drawn from a study of tumor-infiltrating lymphocytes in localized non-small cell lung cancer. Notes on the study in general: No T-cell fraction difference was seen between IM1 and IM2 tumors. Different pieces of the same tissue were used for each assay.

V was trimmed by 0 bases and J by 0 bases, leaving 10 bases between them. CDR3 length equals 16 residues. Germline V gene sequence: CDR1 SGHRS, CDR2 YFSETQ. Sequenced input: uninvolved lung tissue not adjacent to the tumor. The chain links TRBV5-1 to TRBJ1-3, with D hard to call. This clonotype was obtained from a human donor with non-small cell lung cancer. The CDR3 loop reads CASSLAGPSSGNTIYF. For the CDR3, the DNA is TGCGCCAGCAGCTTGGCCGGACCGAGCTCTGGAAACACCATATATTTT.